Below are 31 T cell receptor beta chains sequenced from a single sample in a study of monozygotic twins with inflammatory bowel disease. TCRdb re-called the 5' RACE reads and shows each CDR3 protein once, DNA omitted. The sample holds more than 350,000 distinct CDR3 sequences. The sample was blood. The receptors originated from a human donor with ulcerative colitis or Crohn's disease, or a healthy co-twin of an affected twin (not recorded which).

The gene calls are TRBV7-6 and TRBJ2-5; TCRdb's D call of TRBD2 is untestable without DNA. This CDR3 comprises 15 residues. In germline, CDR1 is SGHVS, CDR2 FNYEAQ. CDR3 amino acids: CASRAAGGTQETQYF.

This chain uses TRBV12-3 or TRBV12-4 with TRBJ1-2; lacking DNA, the TRBD1 call made by TCRdb goes unchecked. This CDR3 has 17 amino acids. CDR3 region: CASTKDRGPEEDYGYTF.

This chain uses TRBV12-3 or TRBV12-4 with TRBJ1-1; TCRdb indicates TRBD1, and absent DNA this call remains unverified. There are 15 residues in the CDR3. CDR3 sequence reads: CASRPSGQGGTEAFF.

The chain carries TRBV5-4 and TRBJ2-1; no DNA is available, so the TRBD2 call from TCRdb remains unchecked. The CDR3 consists of 15 residues. Germline CDR1 and CDR2: SGHNT and YYREEE (reference sequence). CDR3 protein: CASSSPGLERNEQFF.

The CDR3 is CASSLALGGTETQYF. The genes are TRBV5-4 and TRBJ2-5; TCRdb calls TRBD1, which cannot be checked without DNA. This CDR3 has 15 residues. Germline CDR1 SGHNT, CDR2 YYREEE (reference sequence).

V gene TRBV7-9 combines with J gene TRBJ2-2; as DNA is missing, the TRBD2 call by TCRdb cannot be tested. Germline CDR1 and CDR2: SEHNR and FQNEAQ (reference sequence). The CDR3 spans 15 residues. CDR3 in amino acids: CASSLAQSNTGELFF.

The chain links TRBV7-9 to TRBJ2-2; the TRBD1 assignment by TCRdb is unverifiable without DNA. Germline lookup yields CDR1 SEHNR and CDR2 FQNEAQ (reference sequence). The CDR3 covers 14 residues. The CDR3 sequence: CASSFWGPDGELFF.

The V gene is TRBV7-9, the J gene TRBJ2-5; TCRdb returns TRBD1, unconfirmable since there is no DNA. There are 15 residues in the CDR3. Per the germline V gene, CDR1 is SEHNR and CDR2 is FQNEAQ (reference sequence). The chain's CDR3 is CASSEYGTGKETQYF. Full variable domain (rest looked up from reference TRBV7-9 and TRBJ2-5): DTGVSQNPRHKITKRGQNVTFRCDPISEHNRLYWYRQTLGQGPEFLTYFQNEAQLEKSRLLSDRFSAERPKGSFSTLEIQRTEQGDSAMYLCASSEYGTGKETQYFGPGTRLLVL.

The chain recombines TRBV5-1 with TRBJ2-1; the TCRdb D gene call, TRBD1, has no DNA to confirm it. The CDR3 is 16 amino acids. Germline assignment: CDR1 SGHRS and CDR2 YFSETQ. The CDR3 protein is CASSRMGGDVPNEQFF. The full variable domain, its missing parts supplied by reference TRBV5-1 and TRBJ2-1, is KAGVTQTPRYLIKTRGQQVTLSCSPISGHRSVSWYQQTPGQGLQFLFEYFSETQRNKGNFPGRFSGRQFSNSRSEMNVSTLELGDSALYLCASSRMGGDVPNEQFFGPGTRLTVL.

The genes are TRBV9 and TRBJ1-2; TCRdb's D gene call, TRBD1, goes unchecked for lack of DNA. Germline V gene data show CDR1 as SGDLS and CDR2 as YYNGEE. CDR3 length: 15 residues. The CDR3 reads CASSVPGQGSYGYTF.

The genes are TRBV5-1 and TRBJ1-1. CDR1 is SGHRS and CDR2 is YFSETQ in the germline V gene. The CDR3 extends over 12 amino acids. The CDR3 region is CASSPDTSVAFF. Full variable domain (outside the CDR3, taken from reference TRBV5-1 and TRBJ1-1): KAGVTQTPRYLIKTRGQQVTLSCSPISGHRSVSWYQQTPGQGLQFLFEYFSETQRNKGNFPGRFSGRQFSNSRSEMNVSTLELGDSALYLCASSPDTSVAFFGQGTRLTVV.

The chain uses TRBV20-1 and TRBJ2-7; the D call of TRBD2 rests on TCRdb alone, since no DNA is present to check it. There are 12 residues in the CDR3. The germline V gene encodes CDR1 DFQATT and CDR2 SNEGSKA (reference sequence). CDR3 protein: CSASGTSDEQYF.

The chain employs TRBV14 and TRBJ2-3. The CDR3 length is 12 residues. CDR1 is SGHDN, CDR2 FVKESK, per germline. This CDR3 reads CASSQETDTQYF.

The chain links TRBV6-6 to TRBJ1-2; TCRdb's D call of TRBD1 is untestable without DNA. The germline gives CDR1 MNHNY, CDR2 SVGAGI (reference sequence). The CDR3 is 14 amino acids. This CDR3 reads CASSYTSGQATDPF.

The chain combines TRBV4-1 with TRBJ1-1. The CDR3 runs 15 residues. The germline CDR1 and CDR2 sequences are MGHRA and YSYEKL. This chain's CDR3 is CASSQGISIQTEAFF.

CDR3 amino acids: CASSVSGLGNSPLHF. This chain joins TRBV2 and TRBJ1-6; the TCRdb call, TRBD1, lacks DNA for checking. Germline V gene data show CDR1 as SNHLY and CDR2 as FYNNEI. The CDR3 is 15 residues long.

The genes are TRBV15 and TRBJ1-4; the TRBD1 assignment by TCRdb is unverifiable without DNA. Germline V CDR1 and CDR2: LNHNV, YYDKDF (reference sequence). The CDR3 is 16 amino acids. The CDR3 region is CATSTPPERGRRKLFF.

The CDR3 here is CASSYRGISYNEQFF. The chain carries TRBV6-5 and TRBJ2-1. The CDR3 has 15 residues. CDR1 and CDR2 (germline): MNHEY, SVGAGI.

The chain uses TRBV29-1 and TRBJ1-1; the D gene TCRdb calls, TRBD1, cannot be checked with no DNA. The CDR3 length is 13 residues. Germline V lookup: CDR1 SQVTM, CDR2 ANQGSEA. The CDR3 region is CSAQGTQNTEAFF.

The V and J genes are TRBV30 and TRBJ1-2. This CDR3 spans 13 amino acids. Germline V gives CDR1 GTSNPN, CDR2 SVGIG (reference sequence). The CDR3 reads CAWRGQPTYGYTF.

The V and J genes are TRBV5-1 and TRBJ2-3. The CDR3 has 13 residues. The germline gives CDR1 SGHRS, CDR2 YFSETQ. The CDR3 here is CASSLAGRYTQYF.

This sequence joins TRBV10-3 and TRBJ1-2. Germline CDR1 reads ENHRY; CDR2 reads SYGVKD. The CDR3 runs 12 residues. This CDR3 is CAISESKSGYTF.

The V gene is TRBV7-2, the J gene TRBJ2-1; TCRdb names TRBD1, which stays unverified in the absence of DNA. This CDR3 has 14 amino acids. Germline V gene lookup returns CDR1 SGHTA and CDR2 FQGNSA. The CDR3 is CASSSSLGGREQFF. Full variable domain (rest looked up from reference TRBV7-2 and TRBJ2-1): GAGVSQSPSNKVTEKGKDVELRCDPISGHTALYWYRQSLGQGLEFLIYFQGNSAPDKSGLPSDRFSAERTGGSVSTLTIQRTQQEDSAVYLCASSSSLGGREQFFGPGTRLTVL.

The J gene is TRBJ2-1, the V gene TRBV7-9; with no DNA, the TCRdb D assignment of TRBD2 cannot be verified. Germline assignment: CDR1 SEHNR and CDR2 FQNEAQ (reference sequence). The CDR3 runs 16 residues. The chain's CDR3 is CASSSTTRTRMHEQFF. Supplemented by reference TRBV7-9 and TRBJ2-1, the full variable domain reads DTGVSQNPRHKITKRGQNVTFRCDPISEHNRLYWYRQTLGQGPEFLTYFQNEAQLEKSRLLSDRFSAERPKGSFSTLEIQRTEQGDSAMYLCASSSTTRTRMHEQFFGPGTRLTVL.

The V gene is TRBV28, the J gene TRBJ2-4; with no DNA, the TCRdb D assignment of TRBD1 cannot be verified. The CDR3 covers 17 residues. Germline lookup yields CDR1 MDHEN and CDR2 SYDVKM. The CDR3 region is CASSFGKDRGPKNIQYF.

J is TRBJ2-7 and V is TRBV4-1; TCRdb reports TRBD2, a call that lacks DNA to check it against. The V gene's germline CDR1 is MGHRA and CDR2 YSYEKL. The CDR3 loop spans 15 amino acids. CDR3 amino acids: CASSQAGTSGYEQYF.

The chain uses TRBV5-4 and TRBJ1-1. This CDR3 spans 12 amino acids. Germline V CDR1 and CDR2: SGHNT, YYREEE (reference sequence). CDR3 in amino acids: CASSYDHTEAFF.

This chain links TRBV7-2 with TRBJ2-2; checking the TCRdb D call of TRBD1 is not possible without DNA. Germline V gene sequence: CDR1 SGHTA, CDR2 FQGNSA. The CDR3 totals 16 residues. This chain's CDR3 is CASSWGYGQITGELFF.

This chain joins TRBV7-9 and TRBJ2-2; the TRBD1 assignment by TCRdb is unverifiable without DNA. This CDR3 has 16 residues. The V gene's germline CDR1 is SEHNR and CDR2 FQNEAQ (reference sequence). The CDR3 protein is CASSLHSTGRDGELFF.

V and J are TRBV5-1 and TRBJ1-1; TCRdb selects TRBD1, and the lack of DNA leaves this call unchecked. Germline V gene sequence: CDR1 SGHRS, CDR2 YFSETQ. The CDR3 extends over 13 amino acids. CDR3 sequence reads: CASTRTGASEAFF.

This chain's CDR3 is CASSPPAGANVLTF. The chain employs TRBV18 and TRBJ2-6. The CDR3 runs to 14 residues. The germline CDR1 and CDR2 sequences are KGHSH and LQKENI.